This TCR beta chain is from a study of T cells after posttransplantation cyclophosphamide (dated by TCRdb to 2016 to 2017). A note on the overall study: T cell repertoire reconstitution was tracked by TRB sequencing after myeloablative bone marrow transplantation in which posttransplantation cyclophosphamide was used as GVHD prophylaxis. Public TRB sequences were checked against a database of over 3,000 sequences associated with responses to pathogens, tumor antigens, self-antigens and alloantigens. TRB sequencing was performed on blood from all 35 or so PTCy patients with 1-year posttransplant specimens. Antigen receptor sequencing covered samples from approximately 38 PTCy-treated patients and around 15 of their related bone marrow donors. In 3 patients, TRB sequencing was also performed on up to 3 more blood samples taken 2 to 5.2 years after transplant, and in 4 patients, pretransplant blood was also TRB-sequenced. Because TRA and TRB clonality were tightly correlated in 8 or 9 samples, subsequent TCR analyses were focused on TRB only. Points the paper makes about the study in general: Across the approximately 46 patients, TRB clonality was highly associated with recipient CMV seropositivity and CMV reactivation, and diversity with PTCy was similar to that in the CNI/methotrexate controls. At 1-2 months, donor-recipient similarity was low but rose over the first year, and the later blood repertoires were often dominated by donor CD8+ memory clones. The TRB repertoires of T cells infiltrating skin or the GI tract showed only limited overlap with the TRB repertoires found in blood.

On this clone itself: Its antigen is not yet known. Per-base quality was not reported, and no clone a single base away is much larger than it.

TRB sequencing used genomic DNA with the immunoSEQ assay at survey resolution or the hsTCRB kit. From the authors' description of their analysis: Initial read processing used immunoSEQ software, and repertoire analyses used the LymphoSeq R package. For each TRB dataset, clonality was calculated as 1 minus normalized Shannon entropy, and the Gini coefficient was computed as well. Phenotypes of unsorted samples were inferred by mapping TRB sequences from sorted subsets of the recipient or donor onto the same recipient's unsorted samples. TCRdb stores this immuneACCESS table with in-frame sequences only. Part of the clones is absent; in the studies checked, under half of the shortfall reflects unresolved V genes, and no reason is known for the rest. V and J calls and clone size follow that table, whereas D and trimming were derived from the DNA. The sample data list 21,000 or so clones, and 80% to 90% of these were observed just once. The biggest ten clones account for around 2.1% of the sample.

The control cohort consisted of some 10 patients who had myeloablative marrow transplants with methotrexate plus a calcineurin inhibitor and who were sampled 1 year after transplant. Peripheral blood and bone marrow mononuclear cells were isolated by Ficoll-Hypaque density centrifugation and were cryopreserved. The germline V gene encodes CDR1 MNHEY and CDR2 SMNVEV (reference sequence). The CDR3 holds 14 amino acids from the cysteine to the phenylalanine. This entry keeps only the CDR3 DNA: 42 bases, framed from base 1. Trimming removed 2 bases from V and 4 bases from J; the gene matches leave 3 bases unexplained.

The receptor was derived from a female patient younger than 45 who received an allogeneic stem cell transplant from an unrelated donor, was CMV-positive, and had acute and chronic GVHD. Post transplant, some T cells may arise from the graft donor. The chain couples TRBV27 to TRBJ1-1; TRBD1 matches 8 bases in the middle. The specimen comprised PBMCs, sampled around 350 days after allogeneic stem cell transplant with calcineurin inhibitor and methotrexate. The CDR3 here reads CASSLRDRGTEAFF. The sequence in DNA is TGTGCCAGCAGTTTAAGAGACAGGGGCACTGAAGCTTTCTTT.